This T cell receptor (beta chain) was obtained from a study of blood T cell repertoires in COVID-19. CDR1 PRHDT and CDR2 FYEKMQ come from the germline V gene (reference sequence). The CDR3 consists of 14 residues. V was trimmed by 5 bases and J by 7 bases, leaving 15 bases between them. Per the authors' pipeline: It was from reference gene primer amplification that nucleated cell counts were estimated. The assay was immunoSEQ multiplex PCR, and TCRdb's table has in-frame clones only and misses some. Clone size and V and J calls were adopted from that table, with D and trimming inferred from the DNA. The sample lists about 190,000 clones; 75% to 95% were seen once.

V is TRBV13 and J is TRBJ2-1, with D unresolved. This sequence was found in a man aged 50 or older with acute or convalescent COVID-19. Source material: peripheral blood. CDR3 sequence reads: CASSPRVRRNEQFF. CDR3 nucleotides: TGTGCCAGCAGCCCCCGGGTCCGGCGGAATGAGCAGTTCTTC.